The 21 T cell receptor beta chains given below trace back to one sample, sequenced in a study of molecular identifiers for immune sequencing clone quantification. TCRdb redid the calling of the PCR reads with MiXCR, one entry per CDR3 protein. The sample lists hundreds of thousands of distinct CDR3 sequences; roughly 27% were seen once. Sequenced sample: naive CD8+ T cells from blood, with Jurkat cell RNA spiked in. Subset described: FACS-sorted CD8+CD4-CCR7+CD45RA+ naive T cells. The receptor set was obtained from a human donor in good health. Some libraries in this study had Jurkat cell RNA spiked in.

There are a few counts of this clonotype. The DNA of the CDR3 is TGTGCCAGCAGTTCCACGGGTTGGGGGAGGGAGCCCCAGCATTTT. This encodes CASSSTGWGREPQHF. The V call is TRBV12-3 or TRBV12-4, the J call TRBJ1-5; tentative D call: TRBD1 (5 bases). This CDR3 contains 15 residues. The ends were cut back, 4 bases at V and 8 bases at J, with 18 bases in the middle.

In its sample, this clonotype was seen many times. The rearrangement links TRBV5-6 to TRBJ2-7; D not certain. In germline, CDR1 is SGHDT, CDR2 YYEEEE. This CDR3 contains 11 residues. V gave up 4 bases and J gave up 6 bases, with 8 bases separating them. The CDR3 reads CASSLRSEQYF. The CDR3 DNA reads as TGTGCCAGCAGCCTTCGCTCCGAGCAGTACTTC.

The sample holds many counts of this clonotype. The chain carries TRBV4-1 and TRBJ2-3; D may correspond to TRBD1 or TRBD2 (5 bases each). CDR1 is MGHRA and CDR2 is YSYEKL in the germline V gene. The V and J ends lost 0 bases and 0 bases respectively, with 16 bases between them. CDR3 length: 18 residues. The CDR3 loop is CASSQDPLVGTSTDTQYF. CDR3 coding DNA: TGCGCCAGCAGCCAAGATCCCCTCGTGGGGACGAGCACAGATACGCAGTATTTT.

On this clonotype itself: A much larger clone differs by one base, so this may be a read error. CDR3 loop: CANDQRSAQPQHF. The DNA of the CDR3 is TGTGCCAACGATCAGCGTTCGGCTCAGCCCCAGCATTTT. The genes are TRBV6-2 or TRBV6-3 and TRBJ1-5; no firm D call. Germline-derived CDR1 and CDR2 are MNHEY and SVGEGT. CDR3 length: 13 residues. V dropped 10 bases and J dropped 6 bases, with 16 bases sitting between them.

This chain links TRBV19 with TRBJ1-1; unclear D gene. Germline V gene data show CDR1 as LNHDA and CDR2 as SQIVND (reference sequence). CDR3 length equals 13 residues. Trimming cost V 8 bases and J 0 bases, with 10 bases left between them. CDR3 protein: CASDLGLNTEAFF. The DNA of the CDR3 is TGTGCCAGTGATTTGGGTTTGAACACTGAAGCTTTCTTT. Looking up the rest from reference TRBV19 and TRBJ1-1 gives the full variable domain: DGGITQSPKYLFRKEGQNVTLSCEQNLNHDAMYWYRQDPGQGLRLIYYSQIVNDFQKGDIAEGYSVSREKKESFPLTVTSAQKNPTAFYLCASDLGLNTEAFFGQGTRLTVV.

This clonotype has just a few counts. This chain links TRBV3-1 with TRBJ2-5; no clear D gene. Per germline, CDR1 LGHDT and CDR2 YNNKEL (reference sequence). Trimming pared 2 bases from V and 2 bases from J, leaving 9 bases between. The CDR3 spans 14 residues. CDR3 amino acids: CASSQPTLQETQYF. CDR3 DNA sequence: TGTGCCAGCAGCCAACCTACACTGCAAGAGACCCAGTACTTC.

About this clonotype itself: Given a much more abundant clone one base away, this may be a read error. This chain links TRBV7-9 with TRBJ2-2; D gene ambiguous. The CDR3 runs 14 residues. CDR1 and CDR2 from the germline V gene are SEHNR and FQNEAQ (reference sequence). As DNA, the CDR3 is TGTGCCGGCAGCTTAGGGCAGGAGCCCGGGGAGCTGTTTTTT. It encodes CAGSLGQEPGELFF.

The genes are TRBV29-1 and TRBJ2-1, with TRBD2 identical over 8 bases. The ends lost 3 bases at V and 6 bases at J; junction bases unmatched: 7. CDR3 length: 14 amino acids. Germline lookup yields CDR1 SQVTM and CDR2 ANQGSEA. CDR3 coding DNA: TGCAGCGTTGATTCCCGGGAGGGTTGCAATGAGCAGTTCTTC. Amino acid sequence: CSVDSREGCNEQFF.

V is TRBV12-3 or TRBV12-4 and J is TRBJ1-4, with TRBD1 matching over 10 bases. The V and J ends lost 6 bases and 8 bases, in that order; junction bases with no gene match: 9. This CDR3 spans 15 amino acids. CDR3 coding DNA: TGTGCCAGCAGAGGGACAGGGGTCGGTTGGGAAAAACTGTTTTTT. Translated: CASRGTGVGWEKLFF.

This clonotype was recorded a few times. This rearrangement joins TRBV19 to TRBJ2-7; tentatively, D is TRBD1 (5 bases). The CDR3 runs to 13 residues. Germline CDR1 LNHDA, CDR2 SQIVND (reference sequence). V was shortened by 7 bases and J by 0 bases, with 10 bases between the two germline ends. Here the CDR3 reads CASNQGYSYEQYF. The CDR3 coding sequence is TGTGCCAGTAATCAGGGCTACTCCTACGAGCAGTACTTC. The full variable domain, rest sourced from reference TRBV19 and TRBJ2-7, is DGGITQSPKYLFRKEGQNVTLSCEQNLNHDAMYWYRQDPGQGLRLIYYSQIVNDFQKGDIAEGYSVSREKKESFPLTVTSAQKNPTAFYLCASNQGYSYEQYFGPGTRLTVT.

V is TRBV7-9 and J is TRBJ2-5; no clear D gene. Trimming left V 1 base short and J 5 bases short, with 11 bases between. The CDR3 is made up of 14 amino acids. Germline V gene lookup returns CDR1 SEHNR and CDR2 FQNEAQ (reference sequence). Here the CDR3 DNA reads TGTGCCAGCAGCTTAGTTAGGTCTATGGAGACCCAGTACTTC. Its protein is CASSLVRSMETQYF.

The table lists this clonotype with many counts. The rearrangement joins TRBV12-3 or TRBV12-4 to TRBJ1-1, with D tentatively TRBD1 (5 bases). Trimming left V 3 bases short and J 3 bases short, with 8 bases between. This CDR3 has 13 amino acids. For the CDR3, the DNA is TGTGCCAGCAGTTTTGTGGGGGACACTGAAGCTTTCTTT. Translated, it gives CASSFVGDTEAFF.

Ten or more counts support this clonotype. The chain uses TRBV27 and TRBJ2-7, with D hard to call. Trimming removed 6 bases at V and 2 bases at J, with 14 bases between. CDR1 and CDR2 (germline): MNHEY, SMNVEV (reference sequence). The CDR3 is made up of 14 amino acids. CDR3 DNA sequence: TGTGCCAGCAGCTTAGCCGGCGCGGCCTACGAGCAGTACTTC. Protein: CASSLAGAAYEQYF.

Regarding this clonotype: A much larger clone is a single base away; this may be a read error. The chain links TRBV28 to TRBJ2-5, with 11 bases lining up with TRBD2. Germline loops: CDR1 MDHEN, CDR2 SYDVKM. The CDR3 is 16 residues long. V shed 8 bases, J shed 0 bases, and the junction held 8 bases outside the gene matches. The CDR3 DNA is TGTGCCAGCGGTAGAGTAGCGGGAGGGTACCAAGAGACCCAGTACTTC. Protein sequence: CASGRVAGGYQETQYF.

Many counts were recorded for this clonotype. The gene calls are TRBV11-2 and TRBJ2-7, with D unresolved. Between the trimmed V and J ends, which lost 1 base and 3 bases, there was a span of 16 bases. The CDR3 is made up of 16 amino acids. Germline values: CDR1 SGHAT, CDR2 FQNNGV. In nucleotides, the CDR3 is TGTGCCAGCAGCTTAGGGCCCCCCTGGCCTCACTACGAGCAGTACTTC. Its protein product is CASSLGPPWPHYEQYF. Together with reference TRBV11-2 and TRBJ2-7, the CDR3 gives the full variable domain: EAGVAQSPRYKIIEKRQSVAFWCNPISGHATLYWYQQILGQGPKLLIQFQNNGVVDDSQLPKDRFSAERLKGVDSTLKIQPAKLEDSAVYLCASSLGPPWPHYEQYFGPGTRLTVT.

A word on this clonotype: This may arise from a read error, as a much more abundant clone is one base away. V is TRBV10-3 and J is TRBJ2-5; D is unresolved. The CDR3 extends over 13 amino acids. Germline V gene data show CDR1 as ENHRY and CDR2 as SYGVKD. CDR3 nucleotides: TGTGCCATCAGTGTAGTCAGCCAAGAGACCCGGTACTTC. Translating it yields CAISVVSQETRYF.

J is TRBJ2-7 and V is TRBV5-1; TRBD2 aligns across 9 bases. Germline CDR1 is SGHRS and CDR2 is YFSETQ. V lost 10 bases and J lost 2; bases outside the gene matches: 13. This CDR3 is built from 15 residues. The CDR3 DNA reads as TGCGCCGGCCGCTCTTCGGCGGGGGGGGCCTACGAGCAGTACTTC. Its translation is CAGRSSAGGAYEQYF.

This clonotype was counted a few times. CDR3 in DNA: TGTGCCAGCAGTTTAGGTTTTACAATATCCTACGAGCAGTACTTC. Encoded protein: CASSLGFTISYEQYF. The rearrangement uses TRBV12-3 or TRBV12-4 and TRBJ2-7; no firm D call. The CDR3 totals 15 residues. Between the trimmed V and J ends, which lost 1 base and 1 base, there was a span of 11 bases.

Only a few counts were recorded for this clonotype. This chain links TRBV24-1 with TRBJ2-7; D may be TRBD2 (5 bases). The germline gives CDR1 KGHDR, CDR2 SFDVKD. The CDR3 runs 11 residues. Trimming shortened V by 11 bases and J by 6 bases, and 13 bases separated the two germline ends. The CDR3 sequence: CAMQTSSEQYF. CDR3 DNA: TGTGCCATGCAAACTAGTTCCGAGCAGTACTTC.

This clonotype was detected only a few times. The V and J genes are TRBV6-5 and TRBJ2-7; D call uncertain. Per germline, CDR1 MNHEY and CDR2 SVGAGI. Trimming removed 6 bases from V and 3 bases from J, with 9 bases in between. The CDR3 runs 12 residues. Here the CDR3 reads CASRGFRYEQYF. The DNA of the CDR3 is TGTGCCAGCAGAGGGTTTCGCTACGAGCAGTACTTC.

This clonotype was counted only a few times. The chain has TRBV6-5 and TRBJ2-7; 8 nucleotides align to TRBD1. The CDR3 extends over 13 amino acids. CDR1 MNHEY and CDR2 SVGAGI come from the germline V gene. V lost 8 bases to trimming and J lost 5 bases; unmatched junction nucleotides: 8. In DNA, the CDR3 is TGTGCCAGCCGACCGGGACAGGAAGACGAGCAGTACTTC. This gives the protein CASRPGQEDEQYF.